The clone carrying this T cell receptor (beta chain) was seen only a few times. No antigen is known for it. The data were obtained in a study of T cell responses to AZD1222 COVID-19 vaccine. Regarding the study as a whole: Once two AZD1222 doses were given, Spike-specific TCR breadth and depth went up.

Germline lookup yields CDR1 SNHLY and CDR2 FYNNEI. Trimming cost V 3 bases and J 3 bases, with 0 bases left between them. CDR3 length: 10 residues. TCRdb's copy holds only in-frame clones and misses some; the assay was immunoSEQ multiplex PCR. The profile shows under 200,000 clones, 90% of them singletons. Here the sequenced sample was peripheral blood, taken on day 0 of AZD1222 vaccination. The sequence came from an adult in good health. V gene TRBV2 combines with J gene TRBJ2-7; no definite D call. This chain's CDR3 is CASSDYEQYF. CDR3 DNA: TGTGCCAGCAGTGACTACGAGCAGTACTTC.